Sequencing of this TCR beta chain was carried out in a study of long-term antiretroviral therapy in people with HIV. Looking at the study overall: The earliest samples came about a decade before the 2015 immediate-ART recommendation.

Runs used v3.0 of the immunoSEQ assay and were done at survey level. TCRdb keeps only in-frame clones here, not all; method: immunoSEQ multiplex PCR. The sample yields approximately 26,000 clones, just over 90% seen once. There are 13 residues in the CDR3. Trimming stripped 4 bases from V and 7 bases from J, with 11 bases between. The germline V gene encodes CDR1 SGHVS and CDR2 FQNEAQ. Findings of the study overall: Across all time points, the repertoire was dominated by clones that expanded before ART.

Points on this clone: Its antigen is still unknown.

The rearrangement links TRBV7-8 to TRBJ2-1; the D gene could be TRBD1 or TRBD2 (5 bases each). The TCR originated in a man younger than 35 with HIV. This specimen consisted of unsorted PBMCs, obtained 3.1 years after starting antiretroviral therapy. CDR3 sequence: CASSSGTENEQFF. The CDR3 DNA reads TGTGCCAGCAGCTCAGGGACGGAGAATGAGCAGTTCTTC.